The sample holds a few counts of the clone carrying this T cell receptor beta chain. As yet, its antigen is unknown. This sample stems from a study of blood T cells in healthy people across ages. Study context: Per two T cells, about one barcoded beta molecule was captured through template switching. Overall study results and limits: More naive CD4+ cells and higher diversity were found in long-lived than in aged donors. Strong correlation was found linking TCR beta diversity to naive T cell percentage.

Sample-barcoded 5' priming and a J-beta primer mix drove a second PCR of about 7 to 11 cycles. A tag from a template-switch adaptor with 12 random nucleotides marked each cDNA molecule. TCRdb re-called the 5' RACE reads with MiXCR, one entry per CDR3 protein. The table lists around 1,700,000 distinct CDR3 sequences, roughly 27% of them singletons, with roughly 8.2% in the top ten. Sample: blood. The sequence came from a woman aged 25 to 39 in good health.

The CDR3 DNA is TGTGCCAGCAGCCCTGTCGGATGGCTCTACGAGCAGTACTTC. Its protein is CASSPVGWLYEQYF. The chain carries TRBV14 and TRBJ2-7; D unclear. Trimming stripped 4 bases from V and 3 bases from J, with 13 bases between. Germline CDR1 is SGHDN and CDR2 is FVKESK. The CDR3 covers 14 residues.